This is a list of T cell receptor beta chains from one sample in a study of CD8+ T cells in alopecia areata. The data were produced by immunoSEQ multiplex PCR, yet TCRdb's version contains in-frame clones alone and is incomplete. The sample lists over 200,000 clones; about 60% were seen once. The source material was CD4+ T cells sorted from blood, sampled at week 0. These receptors were obtained from a human donor with alopecia areata. CDR3s include the opening cysteine and the closing phenylalanine or tryptophan. Each record gives: V gene, J gene, D gene, clone size, CDR3 DNA, CDR3 protein. D genes are given only for firm matches. Only part of the rows carry a size: once, few, many, or a class if the clone is expanded.

TRBV19,TRBJ1-2,TRBD1,few,TGTGCCAGTAGGGCGGACAGGATCAGCTATGGCTACACCTTC,CASRADRISYGYTF
TRBV10-2,TRBJ2-7,TRBD2,-,TGCGCCAGCACCGGGGGGGGCGGCGTCTACGAGCAGTACTTC,CASTGGGGVYEQYF
TRBV6-1,TRBJ2-7,-,-,TGTGCCAGTCATATGGACAACTTAGCCTACGAGCAGTACTTC,CASHMDNLAYEQYF
TRBV29-1,TRBJ2-5,-,few,TGCAGCGTGGCGGGGACTGGAGAGACCCAGTACTTC,CSVAGTGETQYF
TRBV20-1,TRBJ2-5,-,few,TGCAGTGCTAGAATACAAGAGACCCAGTACTTC,CSARIQETQYF
TRBV11-2,TRBJ2-7,TRBD2,-,TGTGCCAGCAGCTTAGGGACTAGCGGTATCTACGAGCAGTACTTC,CASSLGTSGIYEQYF
TRBV29-1,TRBJ1-2,-,-,TGCAGCGTTGTATGGGGGGCGCGGGGCTACACCTTC,CSVVWGARGYTF
TRBV19,TRBJ1-2,TRBD1,few,TGTGCCAGTACCGAGACAGGGAATCATGGCTACACCTTC,CASTETGNHGYTF
TRBV18,TRBJ1-2,-,few,TGTGCCAGCTCACCACCGAGGGCCGGGGGGGCTAACTATGGCTACACCTTC,CASSPPRAGGANYGYTF
TRBV5-1,TRBJ2-2,-,-,TGCGCCAGCATACCGGGACAGAACACCGGGGAGCTGTTTTTT,CASIPGQNTGELFF
TRBV2,TRBJ1-2,-,few,TGTGCCAGCAGCGGACAAATTGGCTACACCTTC,CASSGQIGYTF
TRBV4-2,TRBJ1-2,TRBD1,-,TGTGCCAGCAGCCCCCCGACCGCGGGACAGTTCTATGGCTACACCTTC,CASSPPTAGQFYGYTF
TRBV7-9,TRBJ2-6,-,once,TGTGCCAGCAGCTTAAAAAGAGGAGGGTCTGGGGCCAACGTCCTGACTTTC,CASSLKRGGSGANVLTF
TRBV6-5,TRBJ2-1,-,few,TGTGCCAGCAGTCCACCTGGGGCGGAGCAGTTCTTC,CASSPPGAEQFF
TRBV7-8,TRBJ2-3,TRBD2,-,TGTGCCAGCAGCCCTAGGACTAGCGGATGGGGTGCAGATACGCAGTATTTT,CASSPRTSGWGADTQYF
TRBV5-1,TRBJ2-5,TRBD1,few,TGCGCCAGCAGCTCGACCCACACAGGGGGCGGAGAGACCCAGTACTTC,CASSSTHTGGGETQYF
TRBV4-1,TRBJ2-5,TRBD2,-,TGCGCCAGCAGCCTTCTAGCGGGAGGGCCCGCCACCCAAGAGACCCAGTACTTC,CASSLLAGGPATQETQYF
TRBV11-2,TRBJ1-5,-,-,TGTGCCAGCAGCACTAGTCCCAGGGGCTCCATCAATCAGCCCCAGCATTTT,CASSTSPRGSINQPQHF
TRBV29-1,TRBJ1-2,-,-,TGCAGCGTTGAAGTACAGGTTAACTATGGCTACACCTTC,CSVEVQVNYGYTF
TRBV9,TRBJ1-2,-,-,TGTGCCAGCAGCCCTCCGTCCCACTATGGCTACACCTTC,CASSPPSHYGYTF
TRBV7-9,TRBJ1-4,-,-,TGTGCCAGCAGCCCTTCGACAGGAAGTAATGAAAAACTGTTTTTT,CASSPSTGSNEKLFF
TRBV30,TRBJ2-1,TRBD2,-,TGTGCCTGGAGTGGGACGCGGGGGACCTACAATGAGCAGTTCTTC,CAWSGTRGTYNEQFF